Listed below are T cell receptor beta chains from one sample, sequenced in a study of preoperative IRX-2 immunotherapy in early breast cancer. The protocol was immunoSEQ multiplex PCR, while the TCRdb copy is restricted to in-frame clones and leaves out a portion. The sample lists fewer than 40,000 clones; about nine tenths were seen once. Sequences were derived from tumor tissue, sampled after IRX-2 immunotherapy. These receptors were obtained from a human donor with breast cancer. The CDR3 runs from the conserved cysteine through the conserved F or W. D genes are given only for firm matches. For some rows the clone size is stated as once, few or many, or as a class when expanded; others skip it.

>TRBV30|TRBJ1-3|-|-
CAWSRANGDTIYF
TGTGCCTGGAGCCGGGCCAATGGAGACACCATATATTTT
>TRBV19|TRBJ2-7|-|-
CASSIGGNTYEQYF
TGTGCCAGTAGTATAGGCGGCAACACCTACGAGCAGTACTTC
>TRBV6-8|TRBJ1-1|-|-
CASRNRGVGTEAFF
TGTGCCAGCAGGAATAGGGGGGTAGGGACTGAAGCTTTCTTT
>TRBV11-3|TRBJ1-4|TRBD1|once
CASSLTGTGLEKLFF
TGTGCCAGCAGCTTAACCGGGACAGGGCTTGAAAAACTGTTTTTT
>TRBV7-1|TRBJ2-1|TRBD2|-
CASSFQGLTEQFF
TGTGCCAGCAGCTTTCAGGGACTAACAGAGCAGTTCTTC
>TRBV11-3|TRBJ1-1|TRBD1|few
CASSPRTGGNTEAFF
TGTGCCAGCAGCCCCCGCACAGGGGGTAACACTGAAGCTTTCTTT
>TRBV6-8|TRBJ1-5|-|-
CAIMAETNQPQHF
TGTGCCATCATGGCGGAGACAAATCAGCCCCAGCATTTT
>TRBV15|TRBJ1-2|-|-
CATSPGPLANYGYTF
TGTGCCACCAGCCCCGGGCCGCTAGCTAACTATGGCTACACCTTC
>TRBV7-1|TRBJ2-7|-|-
CARSLTQGYEQYF
TGTGCCAGAAGCTTGACGCAGGGGTACGAGCAGTACTTC
>TRBV19|TRBJ1-6|-|-
CASSMYNSPLHF
TGTGCCAGTAGTATGTACAACTCACCCCTCCACTTT
>TRBV12-5|TRBJ2-5|TRBD2|-
CASNLAGGKETQYF
TGTGCCAGCAACCTAGCGGGGGGAAAAGAGACCCAGTACTTC
>TRBV7-1|TRBJ2-2|TRBD2|-
CASSLGLAGNTGELFF
TGTGCCAGCAGCTTAGGGCTAGCGGGGAACACCGGGGAGCTGTTTTTT
>TRBV7-8|TRBJ1-1|-|-
CASSLGRGMNTEAFF
TGTGCCAGCAGCCTCGGGCGTGGAATGAACACTGAAGCTTTCTTT
>TRBV11-3|TRBJ2-3|TRBD1|-
CASSQKQGVYADTQYF
TGTGCCAGCAGCCAAAAACAGGGGGTATACGCAGATACGCAGTATTTT
>TRBV12-5|TRBJ1-2|TRBD1|-
CASGLPGTEEGYGYTF
TGTGCTAGTGGTTTGCCAGGGACAGAGGAAGGCTATGGCTACACCTTC
>TRBV7-1|TRBJ1-5|TRBD1|-
CASSSTGEQPQHF
TGTGCCAGCAGTTCGACAGGGGAACAGCCCCAGCATTTT
>TRBV11-3|TRBJ1-3|TRBD1|-
CASSYRDRAFSSSGNTIYF
TGTGCCAGCAGCTACCGGGACAGGGCTTTTTCCAGCTCTGGAAACACCATATATTTT
>TRBV14|TRBJ2-1|TRBD2|-
CASSSQAGNEQFF
TGTGCCAGCAGTTCTCAAGCGGGGAATGAGCAGTTCTTC